This TCR beta chain emerged from a study of T cell repertoires in cytomegalovirus infection (dated by TCRdb to about 2019). Study-wide context: Peptide stimulations targeted recently identified HLA-C-restricted CMV epitopes, whose presentation resists viral immunomodulation, together with well-studied HLA-B-restricted epitopes. Donor HLA type was relevant to the analysis, because carriage of CMV infection together with the matching HLA type was indicated by public TCR beta signatures.

Sequencing took place on an Illumina HiSeq 1500. The public reads were reprocessed in TCRdb via fastp at Q25 and MiXCR, keeping in-frame beta chains. Each record represents a unique CDR3 protein, reported with the most common genes and DNA among its rows. The sample data list a few hundred thousand distinct CDR3 sequences, and 35% to 50% of these were observed just once. Roughly 50% of the sample is held by the ten biggest clonotypes. This clonotype was detected only a few times. No cognate antigen has been identified for it. The record has no base qualities; no much larger clone is one base away. Overall results and qualifications from the work: The ex vivo response was dominated by HLA-C-restricted CMV-specific TCR beta clonotypes, which also provided the single most frequent clonotype in two of eight donors. In both this cohort and an independent cohort of several hundred donors, the cumulative frequency of public TCR beta family members distinguished carriers of CMV infection plus the relevant HLA type.

The treatment or condition label of this sample denotes: in vitro stimulation with specific CMV peptide epitopes to enrich CMV-specific T cells. The CDR3 runs 14 residues from the cysteine to the phenylalanine. Here the CDR3 DNA is all that survives: 42 bases in frame from base 1. Looking up the germline V gene (reference sequence) yields CDR1 MNHNY and CDR2 SVGAGI. V trim: 2 bases; J trim: 10 bases; unmatched bases: 8. This clonotype originated in a human donor in good health (CMV status not recorded). Some clones in this sample may be carry-over from other donors' samples. The sample here was cultured PBMCs, taken from culture after CMV antigen stimulation. The sequence is built from TRBV6-6 and TRBJ1-5; a stretch of 7 junction bases matches TRBD1. The DNA sequence reads TGTGCCAGCAGTTACGGAACAGGGGCCTCACCCCAGCATTTT. Its translation reads: CASSYGTGASPQHF.